This paragraph covers one TCR beta chain sequence. The antigen is not known. PBMC samples from each donor numbered at least one pre-ART and at least two post-ART. The libraries were made with immunoSEQ v3.0 at survey level. The repertoire was sequenced with immunoSEQ multiplex PCR; TCRdb's copy has only in-frame clones and lacks some. Of more than 20,000 clones in the sample, about 85% were seen once. This specimen comes from a study of long-term antiretroviral therapy in people with HIV. Study-level points and caveats: Repertoires in HIV (unlike those of controls) had narrower CDR3 length ranges. Transplant-donor-level diversity was not reached after ART, though diversity increased. Specimen acquisition occurred between about 2003 and 2018, potentially under older ART regimens.

Germline lookup yields CDR1 SGHTA and CDR2 FQGNSA. This CDR3 has 16 amino acids. With V trimmed by 5 bases and J by 2 bases, 10 bases remained unmatched. The V call is TRBV7-2, the J call TRBJ1-1; 8 positions match TRBD1. The sample consisted of unsorted PBMCs, taken about 2.6 years after starting antiretroviral therapy. This sequence originates from a man in his forties or fifties with HIV. The CDR3 sequence is CASSPNDRGYNTEAFF. CDR3 coding DNA: TGTGCCAGCAGCCCAAACGACAGGGGCTATAACACTGAAGCTTTCTTT.